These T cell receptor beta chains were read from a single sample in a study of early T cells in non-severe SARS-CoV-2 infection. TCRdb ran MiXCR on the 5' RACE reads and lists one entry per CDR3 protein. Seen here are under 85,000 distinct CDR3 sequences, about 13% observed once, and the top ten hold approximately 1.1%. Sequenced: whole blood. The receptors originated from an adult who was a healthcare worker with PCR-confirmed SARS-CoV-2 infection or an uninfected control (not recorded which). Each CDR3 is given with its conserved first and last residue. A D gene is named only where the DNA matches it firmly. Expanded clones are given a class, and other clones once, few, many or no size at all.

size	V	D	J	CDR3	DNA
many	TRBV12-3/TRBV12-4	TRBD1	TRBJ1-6	CASTDREGTYNSPLHF	TGTGCCAGCACAGACAGGGAAGGGACCTATAATTCACCCCTCCACTTT
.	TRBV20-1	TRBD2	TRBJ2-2	CSASLISGSGTGELFF	TGCAGTGCTAGTTTGATAAGCGGGAGCGGCACCGGGGAGCTGTTTTTT
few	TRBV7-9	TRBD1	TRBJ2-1	CASSLPQGAESSYNEQFF	TGTGCCAGCAGCTTACCGCAGGGGGCGGAAAGCTCCTACAATGAGCAGTTCTTC
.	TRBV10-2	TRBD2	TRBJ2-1	CASRLRLASDEQFF	TGCGCCAGCAGACTCCGACTAGCGTCCGATGAGCAGTTCTTC
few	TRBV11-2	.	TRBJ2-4	CASSPRGRESNIQYF	TGTGCCAGCAGCCCAAGAGGACGGGAGAGCAACATTCAGTACTTC
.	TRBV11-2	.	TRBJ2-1	CASSLTGASEQFF	TGTGCCAGCAGCTTAACCGGGGCCTCCGAGCAGTTCTTC
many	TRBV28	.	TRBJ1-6	CASHTTTLGESPLHF	TGTGCCAGTCACACCACAACGCTGGGGGAGTCACCCCTCCACTTT
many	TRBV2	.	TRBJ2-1	CASSELAYPGFF	TGTGCCAGCAGTGAACTAGCGTATCCGGGGTTCTTC
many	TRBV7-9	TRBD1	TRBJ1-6	CASSLDRGNSPLHF	TGTGCCAGCAGCCTTGACAGGGGGAATTCACCCCTCCACTTT
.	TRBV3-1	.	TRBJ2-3	CANSHEAFTDTQYF	TGTGCCAACAGCCATGAAGCGTTCACAGATACGCAGTATTTT
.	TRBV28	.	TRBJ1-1	CASYTGTESFF	TGTGCCAGTTACACAGGGACTGAATCTTTCTTT
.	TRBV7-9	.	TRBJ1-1	CASSPTAKGDTEAFF	TGTGCCAGCAGCCCGACCGCCAAGGGGGACACTGAAGCTTTCTTT
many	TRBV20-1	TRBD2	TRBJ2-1	CSAEGTTNEQFF	TGCAGTGCCGAAGGGACTACTAATGAGCAGTTCTTC
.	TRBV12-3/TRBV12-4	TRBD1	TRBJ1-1	CASRTGPYTEAFF	TGTGCCAGCAGGACAGGGCCCTACACTGAAGCTTTCTTT
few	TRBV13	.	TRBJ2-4	CASSLNRGLGKNIQYF	TGTGCCAGCAGCTTAAATAGAGGGCTTGGCAAAAACATTCAGTACTTC
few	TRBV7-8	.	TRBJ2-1	CASSLIRHRLDEQFF	TGTGCCAGCAGCTTAATCCGTCACAGATTGGATGAGCAGTTCTTC
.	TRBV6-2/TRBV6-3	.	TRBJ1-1	CATHTEGRTEAFF	TGTGCCACCCATACGGAGGGGAGGACTGAAGCTTTCTTT
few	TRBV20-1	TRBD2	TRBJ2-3	CSASGTSGGGSTDTQYF	TGCAGTGCTTCCGGGACTAGCGGGGGGGGAAGCACAGATACGCAGTATTTT
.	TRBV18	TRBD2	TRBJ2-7	CASSPKTSPHSYEQYF	TGTGCCAGCTCACCTAAGACTAGCCCCCATTCCTACGAGCAGTACTTC
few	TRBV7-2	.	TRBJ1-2	CASSPRGHYGYTF	TGTGCCAGCAGCCCCAGGGGACACTATGGCTACACCTTC
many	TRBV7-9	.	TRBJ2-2	CASSHSDISGELFF	TGTGCCAGCAGCCACTCCGATATTTCTGGGGAGCTGTTTTTT
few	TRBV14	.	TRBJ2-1	CASSQRRGLRSYNEQFF	TGTGCCAGCAGCCAACGTAGGGGGTTACGCTCCTACAATGAGCAGTTCTTC
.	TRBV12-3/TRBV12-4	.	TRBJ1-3	CASSLSRTRYGNTIYF	TGTGCCAGCAGTTTATCCCGGACGCGCTACGGAAACACCATATATTTT
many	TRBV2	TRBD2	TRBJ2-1	CASSPGTSGLYNEQFF	TGTGCCAGCAGCCCCGGGACTAGCGGGCTCTACAATGAGCAGTTCTTC
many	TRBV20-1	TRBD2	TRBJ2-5	CSAGTSGGRETQYF	TGCAGTGCCGGGACTAGCGGGGGGCGGGAGACCCAGTACTTC
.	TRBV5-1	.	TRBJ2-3	CASSLAGGVSTDTQYF	TGCGCCAGCAGCCTTGCCGGCGGGGTTAGCACAGATACGCAGTATTTT
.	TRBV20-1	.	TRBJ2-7	CSAHPVQSGVPYEQYF	TGCAGTGCTCATCCAGTTCAGTCAGGGGTACCCTACGAGCAGTACTTC
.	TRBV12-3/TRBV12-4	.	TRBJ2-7	CASTPGGKIYEQYF	TGTGCCAGCACTCCAGGGGGGAAAATCTACGAGCAGTACTTC
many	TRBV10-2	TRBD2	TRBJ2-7	CASRTSGLSYEQYF	TGCGCCAGCAGGACTAGCGGGCTCTCCTACGAGCAGTACTTC
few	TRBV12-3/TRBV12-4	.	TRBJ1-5	CASSPGVEGGQPQHF	TGTGCCAGCAGTCCCGGGGTCGAAGGCGGGCAGCCCCAGCATTTT
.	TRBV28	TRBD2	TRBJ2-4	CASSLGTTKNIQYF	TGTGCCAGCAGTCTAGGGACTACCAAAAACATTCAGTACTTC
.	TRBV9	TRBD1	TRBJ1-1	CASSSRDRSRPSEAFF	TGTGCCAGCAGCTCTAGGGACAGGAGCAGGCCTTCTGAAGCTTTCTTT
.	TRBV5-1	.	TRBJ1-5	CASSLVGDQPQHF	TGCGCCAGCAGCTTGGTGGGGGATCAGCCCCAGCATTTT
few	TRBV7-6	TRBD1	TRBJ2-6	CASSSPSVPGQGAGANVLTF	TGTGCCAGCAGCTCCCCATCGGTCCCGGGACAGGGGGCTGGGGCCAACGTCCTGACTTTC
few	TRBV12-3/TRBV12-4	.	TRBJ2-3	CASTPSADTQYF	TGTGCCAGCACCCCATCGGCAGATACGCAGTATTTT
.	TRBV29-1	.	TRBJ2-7	CSVASVSYEQYF	TGCAGCGTTGCCAGCGTTTCCTACGAGCAGTACTTC
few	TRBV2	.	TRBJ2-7	CASNEEYF	TGTGCCAGCAATGAGGAGTACTTC
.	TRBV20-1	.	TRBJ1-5	CSARDRFVDQPQHF	TGCAGTGCTAGAGATAGGTTCGTCGATCAGCCCCAGCATTTT
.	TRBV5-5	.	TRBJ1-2	CASSADGGNNYGYTF	TGTGCCAGCAGCGCTGATGGAGGGAACAACTATGGCTACACCTTC
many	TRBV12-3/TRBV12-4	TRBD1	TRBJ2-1	CASSWGQAITQFF	TGTGCCAGCAGTTGGGGACAGGCAATCACCCAGTTCTTC
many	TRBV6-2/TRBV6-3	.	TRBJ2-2	CASSLQGMYGELFF	TGTGCCAGCAGTTTGCAGGGGATGTACGGGGAGCTGTTTTTT
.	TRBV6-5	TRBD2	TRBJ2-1	CASSYSGLAGGDEQFF	TGTGCCAGCAGTTACTCGGGACTAGCGGGAGGGGATGAGCAGTTCTTC
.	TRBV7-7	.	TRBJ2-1	CASSSHGGEQFF	TGTGCCAGCAGCTCCCACGGAGGGGAGCAGTTCTTC
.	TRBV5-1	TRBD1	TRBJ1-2	CASSFDRAYGYTF	TGCGCCAGCAGCTTTGACAGGGCCTATGGCTACACCTTC
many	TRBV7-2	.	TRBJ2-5	CASSLVRETQYF	TGTGCCAGCAGCTTAGTTAGAGAGACCCAGTACTTC
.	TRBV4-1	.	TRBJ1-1	CASSQVQDTEAFF	TGCGCCAGCAGCCAAGTCCAGGACACTGAAGCTTTCTTT
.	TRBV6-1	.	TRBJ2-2	CASFGYGELFF	TGTGCCAGCTTCGGATACGGGGAGCTGTTTTTT
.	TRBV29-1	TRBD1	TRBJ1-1	CSVESGQGANEAFF	TGCAGCGTTGAATCAGGACAGGGGGCAAATGAAGCTTTCTTT
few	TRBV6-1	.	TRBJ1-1	CASAVPINTEAFF	TGTGCCAGTGCGGTTCCGATTAACACTGAAGCTTTCTTT
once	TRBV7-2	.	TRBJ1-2	CASSSDRTYGYTF	TGTGCCAGCAGTTCTGACAGAACCTATGGCTACACCTTC
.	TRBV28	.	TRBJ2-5	CASRVDRSQETQYF	TGTGCCAGCAGGGTGGACAGATCCCAAGAGACCCAGTACTTC
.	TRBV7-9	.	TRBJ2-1	CASSLAGAGNNEQFF	TGTGCCAGCAGCTTAGCCGGGGCGGGGAACAATGAGCAGTTCTTC
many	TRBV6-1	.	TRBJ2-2	CASSRERVANTGELFF	TGTGCCAGCTCTCGGGAGAGGGTTGCTAACACCGGGGAGCTGTTTTTT
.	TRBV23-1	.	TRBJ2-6	CASSQSLWRMGSGANVLTF	TGCGCCAGCAGTCAATCCCTTTGGCGGATGGGCTCTGGGGCCAACGTCCTGACTTTC
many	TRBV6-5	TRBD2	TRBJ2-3	CASSSTSLLAGVGDTQYF	TGTGCCAGCAGCTCCACCTCCTTACTAGCGGGAGTAGGAGATACGCAGTATTTT
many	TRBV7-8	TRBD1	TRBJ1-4	CASSADRGVATNEKLFF	TGTGCCAGCAGCGCCGACAGGGGCGTTGCAACTAATGAAAAACTGTTTTTT
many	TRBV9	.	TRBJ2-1	CASSVINWGEQFF	TGTGCCAGCAGCGTCATCAACTGGGGAGAGCAGTTCTTC
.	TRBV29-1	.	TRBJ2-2	CSAKNTGELFF	TGCAGCGCCAAGAACACCGGGGAGCTGTTTTTT
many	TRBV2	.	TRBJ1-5	CASSEWAGSNQPQHF	TGTGCCAGCAGTGAGTGGGCCGGTAGCAATCAGCCCCAGCATTTT